This paragraph covers one T cell receptor (beta chain) sequence. This sample was included in a study of T cell responses to AZD1222 COVID-19 vaccine. J lost 4 bases, V lost 4 bases, and 13 bases had no gene match. The CDR3 sequence is 18 residues long. The V gene's germline CDR1 is MDHEN and CDR2 SYDVKM. The protocol was immunoSEQ multiplex PCR, while the TCRdb copy is restricted to in-frame clones and leaves out a portion. The sample lists some 120,000 clones; 80% to 95% were seen once. This specimen was peripheral blood, taken on day 0 of AZD1222 vaccination. This receptor was obtained from an adult in good health. The chain carries TRBV28 and TRBJ1-2; 12 bases line up with TRBD1. The CDR3 DNA follows: TGTGCCAGCAGTTCACGCGACCGGGACAGGGGGCTGGGCTATGGCTACACCTTC. Amino acids: CASSSRDRDRGLGYGYTF.